This paragraph reports one T cell receptor beta chain. Its specificity is unknown. These data are taken from a study of metastatic and nonmetastatic thyroid tumors. Study details: Repertoires were compared across blood and tumor or nodule tissue from malignant and benign thyroid patients. Overall study findings and caveats: It was reportedly found that TCR beta diversity was significantly higher in malignant thyroid tumors than in benign nodules, a difference seen in both blood and tumor samples.

The CDR3 extends over 14 amino acids. With 7 bases removed from V and 5 bases from J, the gap between germline ends came to 15 bases. Germline assignment: CDR1 MNHNS and CDR2 SASEGT. Thyroid surgery took place with no prior treatment in any patient. Original processing methods: Researchers built a distant-metastasis classifier for papillary thyroid cancer that drew on CDR3 differences across clinicopathological groups. TCRdb ran MiXCR on the PCR reads. TCRdb's processing, not the study's, gives the V and J calls here. The sample has roughly 20,000 clones, 34% seen once; the top ten hold roughly 10%. The chain employs TRBV6-1 and TRBJ1-5; a possible D gene is TRBD1 (6 bases). The receptor's source is a male donor with papillary thyroid cancer or a benign thyroid nodule (not recorded which). Some clones in this sample may be carry-over from other donors' samples. The sequenced sample was tumor tissue. The CDR3 is CASIRRGGDQPQHF. The CDR3 nucleotides read TGTGCCAGCATCAGAAGGGGGGGGGATCAGCCCCAGCATTTT.